The 5 T cell receptor beta chains below come from one sample, sequenced in a study of cytomegalovirus exposure and HLA in healthy donors. Generated by immunoSEQ multiplex PCR, the TCRdb table keeps only in-frame clones and is missing some. The sample includes about 140,000 clones, 85% to 90% of them seen just once. Sequencing was done on a sample of PBMCs. The source of these receptors is a man aged 18 to 35 in good health and CMV-seropositive.

This chain joins TRBV21-1 and TRBJ2-2; whether TRBD1, the table's D call, matches the DNA was not checked. TRBV21-1 is annotated as a pseudogene. The CDR3 has 13 residues. The DNA for the CDR3 is TGTGCCAGCAGCAATGACAGAGACGGGGAGCTGTTTTTT. It yields the protein CASSNDRDGELFF.

The chain links TRBV27 to TRBJ2-3, with TRBD1 matching over 7 bases. Germline trimming cut 1 base from V and 0 bases from J; bases unmatched to any gene: 4. Germline CDR1 is MNHEY and CDR2 is SMNVEV (reference sequence). This CDR3 comprises 16 residues. CDR3 region: CASSLYGRGSTDTQYF. DNA for the CDR3: TGTGCCAGCAGTTTATATGGCAGGGGGAGCACAGATACGCAGTATTTT.

J is TRBJ1-1 and V is TRBV6-5; D is ambiguous. This CDR3 has 14 residues. CDR1 and CDR2 from the germline V gene are MNHEY and SVGAGI. The V end was cut by 4 bases, the J end by 0 bases, with 9 bases between. CDR3 sequence (DNA): TGTGCCAGCAGTTTGTTTCGGGTGAACACTGAAGCTTTCTTT. This gives the protein CASSLFRVNTEAFF.

The J gene is TRBJ2-7, the V gene TRBV6-1; tentative D call: TRBD2 (6 bases). The CDR3 is made up of 12 amino acids. Trimming stripped 4 bases from V and 5 bases from J, with 9 bases between. From germline, CDR1 is MNHNS and CDR2 SASEGT. As DNA, the CDR3 is TGTGCCAGCAGTGGGGGCGGGAACGAGCAGTACTTC. Its translation: CASSGGGNEQYF.

J is TRBJ1-3 and V is TRBV7-6; 8 bases are shared with TRBD1. Germline trimming cut 4 bases from V and 4 bases from J; bases unmatched to any gene: 3. CDR1 is SGHVS and CDR2 is FNYEAQ in the germline V gene. The CDR3 is 14 amino acids. In nucleotides, the CDR3 is TGTGCCAGCAGCTCGACAGGGGTGGGAAACACCATATATTTT. It codes for CASSSTGVGNTIYF.